The subject of this entry is one T cell receptor (beta chain). Its antigen is unknown. The data belong to a study of cytomegalovirus exposure and HLA in healthy donors. The CDR3 extends over 15 amino acids. The trim removed 4 bases at V and 5 bases at J, leaving 9 bases unmatched. Germline CDR1 reads SGHDT; CDR2 reads YYEEEE. General study results and limits: Relative to the approximately 680-donor mean, N-insertions were reportedly fewer in an Asian-associated ancestry cluster in a later analysis.

The PCR had 60 Vbeta and 13 Jbeta primers. This table comes from immunoSEQ multiplex PCR, and its TCRdb copy is limited to in-frame clones, with some not included. The sample has roughly 140,000 clones. The TCR was taken from a male donor in good health and CMV-seronegative. The chain has TRBV5-6 and TRBJ1-2; the match to TRBD1 covers 9 bases. What was sequenced was PBMCs. CDR3 nucleotides: TGTGCCAGCAGCCCAGACACAGGGGGCGCGTATGGCTACACCTTC. The encoded protein is CASSPDTGGAYGYTF.